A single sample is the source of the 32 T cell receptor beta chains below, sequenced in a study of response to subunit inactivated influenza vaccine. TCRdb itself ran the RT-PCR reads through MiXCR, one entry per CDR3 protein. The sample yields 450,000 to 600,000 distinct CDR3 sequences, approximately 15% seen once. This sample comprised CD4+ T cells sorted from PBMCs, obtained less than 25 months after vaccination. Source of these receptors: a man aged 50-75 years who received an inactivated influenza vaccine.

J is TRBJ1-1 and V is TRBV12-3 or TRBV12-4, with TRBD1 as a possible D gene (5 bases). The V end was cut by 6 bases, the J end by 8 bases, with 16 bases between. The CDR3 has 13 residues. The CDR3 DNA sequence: TGTGCCAGCAGCCTTGGCGGGGGGTTGGAAGCTTTCTTT. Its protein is CASSLGGGLEAFF.

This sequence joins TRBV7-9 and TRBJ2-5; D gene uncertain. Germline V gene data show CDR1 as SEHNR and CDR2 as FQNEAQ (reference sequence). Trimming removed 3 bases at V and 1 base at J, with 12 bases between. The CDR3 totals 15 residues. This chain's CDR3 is CASSFARGTQETQYF. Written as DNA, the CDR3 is TGTGCCAGCAGCTTCGCACGCGGAACCCAAGAGACCCAGTACTTC.

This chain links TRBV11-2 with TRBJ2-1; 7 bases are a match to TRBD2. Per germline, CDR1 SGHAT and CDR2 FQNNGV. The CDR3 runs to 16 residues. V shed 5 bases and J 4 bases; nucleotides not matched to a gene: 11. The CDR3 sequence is CASSPRSGGSYNEQFF. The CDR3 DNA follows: TGTGCCAGCAGCCCCCGTTCGGGCGGGAGTTACAATGAGCAGTTCTTC.

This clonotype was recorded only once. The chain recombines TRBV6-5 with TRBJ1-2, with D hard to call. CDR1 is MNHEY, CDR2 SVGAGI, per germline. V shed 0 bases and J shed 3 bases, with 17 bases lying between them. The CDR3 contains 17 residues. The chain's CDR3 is CASSYSRGGPSDYGYTF. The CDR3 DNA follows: TGTGCCAGCAGTTACTCGCGAGGCGGGCCCTCGGACTATGGCTACACCTTC.

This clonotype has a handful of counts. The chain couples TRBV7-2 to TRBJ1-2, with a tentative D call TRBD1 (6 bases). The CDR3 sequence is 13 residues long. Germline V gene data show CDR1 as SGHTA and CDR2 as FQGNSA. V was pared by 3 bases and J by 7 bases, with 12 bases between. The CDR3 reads CASSFDLTGGYTF. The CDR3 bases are TGTGCCAGCAGCTTTGACCTGACAGGTGGCTACACCTTC.

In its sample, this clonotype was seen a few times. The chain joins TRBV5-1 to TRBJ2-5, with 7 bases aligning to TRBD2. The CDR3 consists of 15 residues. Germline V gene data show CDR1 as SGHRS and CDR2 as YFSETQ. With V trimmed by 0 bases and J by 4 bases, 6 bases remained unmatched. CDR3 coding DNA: TGCGCCAGCAGCTTGGCCTTGGGGGGGACAGAGACCCAGTACTTC. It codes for CASSLALGGTETQYF.

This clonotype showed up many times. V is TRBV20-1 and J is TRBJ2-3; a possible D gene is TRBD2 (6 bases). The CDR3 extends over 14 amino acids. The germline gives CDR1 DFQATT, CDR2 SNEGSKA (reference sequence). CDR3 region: CSPTGRTSTDTQYF. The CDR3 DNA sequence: TGCAGCCCTACCGGGAGAACTAGCACAGATACGCAGTATTTT.

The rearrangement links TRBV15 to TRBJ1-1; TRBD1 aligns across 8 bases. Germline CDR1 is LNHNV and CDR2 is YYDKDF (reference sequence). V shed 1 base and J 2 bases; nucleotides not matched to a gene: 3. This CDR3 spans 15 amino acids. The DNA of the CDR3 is TGTGCCACCAGCAGAGGAGGACAGGGTAACACTGAAGCTTTCTTT. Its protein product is CATSRGGQGNTEAFF.

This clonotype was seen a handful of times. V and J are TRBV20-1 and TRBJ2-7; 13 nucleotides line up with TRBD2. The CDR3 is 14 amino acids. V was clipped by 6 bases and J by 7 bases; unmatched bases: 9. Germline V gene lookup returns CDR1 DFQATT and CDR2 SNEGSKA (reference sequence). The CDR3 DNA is TGCAGTGCCACCAGGACTAGCGGGAGTGTAGAGCAGTACTTC. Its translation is CSATRTSGSVEQYF.

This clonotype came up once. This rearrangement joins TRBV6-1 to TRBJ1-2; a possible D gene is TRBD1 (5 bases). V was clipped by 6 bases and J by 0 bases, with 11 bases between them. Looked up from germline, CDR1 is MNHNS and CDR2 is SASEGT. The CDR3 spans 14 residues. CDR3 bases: TGTGCCAGCAGGTCCGGGACTACTAACTATGGCTACACCTTC. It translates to CASRSGTTNYGYTF.

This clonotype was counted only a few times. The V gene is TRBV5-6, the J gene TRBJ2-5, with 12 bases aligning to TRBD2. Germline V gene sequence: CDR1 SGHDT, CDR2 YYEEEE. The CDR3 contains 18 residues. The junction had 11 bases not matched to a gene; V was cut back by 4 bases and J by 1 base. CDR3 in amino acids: CASSGSRTSGAIQETQYF. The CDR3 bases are TGTGCCAGCAGCGGGTCCCGGACTAGCGGGGCAATCCAAGAGACCCAGTACTTC.

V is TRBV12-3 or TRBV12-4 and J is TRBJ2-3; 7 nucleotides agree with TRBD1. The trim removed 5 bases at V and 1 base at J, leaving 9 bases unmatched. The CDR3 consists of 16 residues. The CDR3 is CASSLHTGARTDTQYF. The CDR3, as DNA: TGTGCCAGCAGTCTACATACAGGGGCCCGCACAGATACGCAGTATTTT.

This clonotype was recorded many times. The CDR3 bases are TGTGCCAGCAGCCCCTCTACGACAGGTGCGCAGTATTTT. Its translation: CASSPSTTGAQYF. The rearrangement uses TRBV7-2 and TRBJ2-3; a weak D match, TRBD1 (6 bases). CDR3 length: 13 residues. V was pared by 5 bases and J by 10 bases, with 16 bases between. CDR1 is SGHTA, CDR2 FQGNSA, per germline.

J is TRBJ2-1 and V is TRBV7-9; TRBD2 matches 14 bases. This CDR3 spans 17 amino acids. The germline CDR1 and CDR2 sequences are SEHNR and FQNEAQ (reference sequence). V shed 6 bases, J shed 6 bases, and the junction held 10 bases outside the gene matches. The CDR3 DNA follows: TGTGCCAGCAGTCCACCGGGACTAGCGGGAGACCGCAATGAGCAGTTCTTC. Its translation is CASSPPGLAGDRNEQFF.

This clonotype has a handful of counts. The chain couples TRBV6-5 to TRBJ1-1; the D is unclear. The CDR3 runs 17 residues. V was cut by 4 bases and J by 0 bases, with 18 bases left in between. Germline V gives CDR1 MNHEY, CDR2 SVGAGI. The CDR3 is CASSFPLSAALNTEAFF. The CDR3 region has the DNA TGTGCCAGCAGTTTCCCCCTTTCGGCAGCCTTGAACACTGAAGCTTTCTTT.

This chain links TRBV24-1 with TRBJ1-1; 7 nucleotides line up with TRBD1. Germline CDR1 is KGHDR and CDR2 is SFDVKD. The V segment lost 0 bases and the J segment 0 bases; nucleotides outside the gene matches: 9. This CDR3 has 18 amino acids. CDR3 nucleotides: TGTGCCACCAGTGATTTGAGGGGGCGGAGTGCTCTGAACACTGAAGCTTTCTTT. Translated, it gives CATSDLRGRSALNTEAFF.

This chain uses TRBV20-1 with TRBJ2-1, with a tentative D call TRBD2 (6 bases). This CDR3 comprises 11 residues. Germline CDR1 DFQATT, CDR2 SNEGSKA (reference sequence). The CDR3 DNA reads TGCAGCCCGACTAGTTCCAATGAGCAGTTCTTC. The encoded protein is CSPTSSNEQFF.

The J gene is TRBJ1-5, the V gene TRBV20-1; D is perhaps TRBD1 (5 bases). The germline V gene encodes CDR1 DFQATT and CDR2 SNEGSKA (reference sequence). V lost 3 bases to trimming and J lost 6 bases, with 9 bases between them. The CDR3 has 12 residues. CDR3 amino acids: CSASRRAQPQHF. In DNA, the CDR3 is TGCAGTGCTAGTCGCAGGGCTCAGCCCCAGCATTTT.

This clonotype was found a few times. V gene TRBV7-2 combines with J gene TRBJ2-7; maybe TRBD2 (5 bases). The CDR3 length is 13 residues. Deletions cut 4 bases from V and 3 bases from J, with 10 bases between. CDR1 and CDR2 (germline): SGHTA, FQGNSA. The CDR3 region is CASSSGFHYEQYF. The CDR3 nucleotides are TGTGCCAGCAGCTCGGGATTCCACTACGAGCAGTACTTC.

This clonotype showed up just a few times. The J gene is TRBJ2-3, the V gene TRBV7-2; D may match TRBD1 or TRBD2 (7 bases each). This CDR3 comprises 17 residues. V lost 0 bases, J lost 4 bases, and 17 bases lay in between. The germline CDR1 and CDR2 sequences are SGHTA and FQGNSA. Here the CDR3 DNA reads TGTGCCAGCAGCTTAGCGAGGGCAGGGGGGGGTCCAGATACGCAGTATTTT. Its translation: CASSLARAGGGPDTQYF.

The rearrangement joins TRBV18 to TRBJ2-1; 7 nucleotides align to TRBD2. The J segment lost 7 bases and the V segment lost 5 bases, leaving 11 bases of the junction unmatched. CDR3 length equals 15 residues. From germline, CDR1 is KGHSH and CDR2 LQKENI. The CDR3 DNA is TGTGCCAGCTCAAAGCGGGACCAAGGAATGAATGAGCAGTTCTTC. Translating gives CASSKRDQGMNEQFF. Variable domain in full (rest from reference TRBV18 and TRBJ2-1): NAGVMQNPRHLVRRRGQEARLRCSPMKGHSHVYWYRQLPEEGLKFMVYLQKENIIDESGMPKERFSAEFPKEGPSILRIQQVVRGDSAAYFCASSKRDQGMNEQFFGPGTRLTVL.

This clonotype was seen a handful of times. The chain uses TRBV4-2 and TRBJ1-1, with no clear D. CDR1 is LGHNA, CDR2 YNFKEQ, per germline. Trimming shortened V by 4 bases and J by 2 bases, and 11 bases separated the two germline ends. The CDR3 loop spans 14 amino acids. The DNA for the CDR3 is TGTGCCAGCAGCCTTCGGGAGGGTAACACTGAAGCTTTCTTT. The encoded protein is CASSLREGNTEAFF.

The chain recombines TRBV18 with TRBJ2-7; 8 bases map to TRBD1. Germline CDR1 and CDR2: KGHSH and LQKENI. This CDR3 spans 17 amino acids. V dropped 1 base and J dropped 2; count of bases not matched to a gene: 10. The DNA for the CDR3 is TGTGCCAGCTCACCACTTCCTAGGACAGGGTTGACCTACGAGCAGTACTTC. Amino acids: CASSPLPRTGLTYEQYF.

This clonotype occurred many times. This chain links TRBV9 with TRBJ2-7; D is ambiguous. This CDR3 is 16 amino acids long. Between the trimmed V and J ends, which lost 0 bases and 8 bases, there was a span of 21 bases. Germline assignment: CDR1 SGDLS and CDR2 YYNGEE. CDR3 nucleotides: TGTGCCAGCAGCGTAGAGTTGCCCCGAACTGTAGGGAAGCAGTACTTC. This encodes CASSVELPRTVGKQYF.

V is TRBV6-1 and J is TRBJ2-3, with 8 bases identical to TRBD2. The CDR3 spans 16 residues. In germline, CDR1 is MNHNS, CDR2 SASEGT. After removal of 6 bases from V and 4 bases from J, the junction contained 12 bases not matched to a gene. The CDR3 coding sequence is TGTGCCAGCAGAGACGCCGGGGGGGTGGAATCAGATACGCAGTATTTT. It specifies CASRDAGGVESDTQYF.

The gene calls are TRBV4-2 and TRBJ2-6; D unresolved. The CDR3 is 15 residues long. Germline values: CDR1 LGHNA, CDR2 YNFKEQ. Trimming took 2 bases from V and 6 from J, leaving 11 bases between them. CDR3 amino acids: CASSQTPAEANVLTF. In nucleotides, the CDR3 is TGTGCCAGCAGCCAAACTCCGGCGGAGGCCAACGTCCTGACTTTC.

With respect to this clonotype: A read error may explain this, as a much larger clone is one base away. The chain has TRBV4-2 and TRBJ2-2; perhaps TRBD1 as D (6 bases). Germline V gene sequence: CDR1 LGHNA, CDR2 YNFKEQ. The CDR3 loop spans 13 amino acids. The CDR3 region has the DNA TGTGCCACTAGGACAGCGAACACCGGGGAGATGTTTTTT. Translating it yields CATRTANTGEMFF.

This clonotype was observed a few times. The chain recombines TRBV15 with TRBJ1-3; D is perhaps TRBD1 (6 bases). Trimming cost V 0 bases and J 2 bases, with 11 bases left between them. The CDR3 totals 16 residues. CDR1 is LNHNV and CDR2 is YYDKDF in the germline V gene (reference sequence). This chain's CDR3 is CATSRERGGPGNTIYF. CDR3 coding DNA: TGTGCCACCAGCAGAGAAAGGGGGGGTCCTGGAAACACCATATATTTT.

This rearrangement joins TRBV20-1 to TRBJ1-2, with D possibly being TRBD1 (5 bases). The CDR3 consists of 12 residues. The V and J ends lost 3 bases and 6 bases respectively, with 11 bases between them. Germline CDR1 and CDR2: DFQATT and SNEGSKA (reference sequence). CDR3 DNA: TGCAGTGCTAGCCCCGGGGCGAATGGCTACACCTTC. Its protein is CSASPGANGYTF.

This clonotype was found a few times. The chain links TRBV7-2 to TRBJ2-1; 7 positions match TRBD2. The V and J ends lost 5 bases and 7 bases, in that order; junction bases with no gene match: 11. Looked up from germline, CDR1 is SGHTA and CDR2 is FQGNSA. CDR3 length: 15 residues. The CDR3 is CASSLTGTTLNEQFF. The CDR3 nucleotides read TGTGCCAGCAGCCTTACCGGGACTACGTTAAATGAGCAGTTCTTC.

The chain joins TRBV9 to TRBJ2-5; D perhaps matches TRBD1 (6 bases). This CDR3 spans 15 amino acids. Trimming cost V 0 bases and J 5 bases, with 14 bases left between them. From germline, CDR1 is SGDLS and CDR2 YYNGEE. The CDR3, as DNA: TGTGCCAGCAGCGTAGTAACAGGGAGCTATGAGACCCAGTACTTC. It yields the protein CASSVVTGSYETQYF.

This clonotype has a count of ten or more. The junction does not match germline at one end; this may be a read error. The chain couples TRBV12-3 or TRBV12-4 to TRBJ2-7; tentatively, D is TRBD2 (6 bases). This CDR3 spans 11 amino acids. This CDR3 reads CASSLGLALTF. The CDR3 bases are TGTGCCAGCAGTTTGGGGCTAGCGTTAACCTTC.